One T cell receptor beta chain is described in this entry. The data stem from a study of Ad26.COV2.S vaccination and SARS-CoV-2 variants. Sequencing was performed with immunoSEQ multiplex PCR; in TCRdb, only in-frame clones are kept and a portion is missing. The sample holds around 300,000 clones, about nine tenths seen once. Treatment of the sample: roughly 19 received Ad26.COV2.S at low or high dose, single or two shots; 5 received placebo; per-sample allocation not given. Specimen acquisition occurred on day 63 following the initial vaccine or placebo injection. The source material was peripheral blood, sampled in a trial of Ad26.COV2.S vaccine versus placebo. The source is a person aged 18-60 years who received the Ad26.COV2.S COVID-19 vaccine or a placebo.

The CDR3 DNA follows: TGTGCCTGGATAAAGAGCGGGAGTAGGGCAGATACGCAGTATTTT. It codes for CAWIKSGSRADTQYF. The chain carries TRBV30 and TRBJ2-3; TRBD2 matches 8 bases. This CDR3 region has 15 residues. CDR1 and CDR2 (germline): GTSNPN, SVGIG (reference sequence). With 4 bases clipped from V and 4 bases from J, the junction kept 10 bases outside the gene matches.